Following are 18 T cell receptor beta chains from one sample sequenced in a study of persistence of HIV-infected CD4 T cells (dated by TCRdb to the early 2020s). The treatment or condition label on this specimen signifies: suppressive antiretroviral therapy. A pool of overlapping 15-mer peptides from HIV-1 Gag, at around 1.1 ug per peptide per mL, was used to stimulate the cells. Memory CD4+ T cells that did not respond, being CD40L-negative, CD69-negative and CD45RO-high, were sorted as memory populations depleted of antigen-responding cells. The antigens of these receptors remain unknown. The immunoSEQ hsTCRB assay version 4 in survey mode was used to sequence TCRbeta repertoires from genomic DNA. The table comes from immuneACCESS by way of TCRdb, which keeps in-frame sequences with V and J called. Part of the clones is missing from these tables; in studies checked, under half for an unresolved V gene and the rest for unknown reasons. The sample contains roughly 32,000 clones, roughly 82% of them found a single time. The ten largest clones capture under 20% of the sample.

The specimen comprised CD4+ T cells sorted from PBMCs after 18-hour stimulation, sampled from a patient who received antiretroviral therapy. Reading the label with the study, this specimen's cell subset or site is: CD40L-CD69- CD45RO-high memory CD4 T cells not responding to Gag peptides. The receptors shown here come from an adult woman with HIV who was CMV-seropositive.

The rearrangement joins TRBV7-2 to TRBJ2-6, with 7 bases aligning to TRBD1. Losses at the gene ends were 0 bases for V and 4 bases for J; bases not matched to a gene: 6. CDR3 length equals 17 residues. Germline values: CDR1 SGHTA, CDR2 FQGNSA. In DNA form, the CDR3 reads TGTGCCAGCAGCTTAGCCGGCCCGGGACAGGGGGCCAACGTCCTGACTTTC. Protein: CASSLAGPGQGANVLTF.

Judged by abundance, this clone is large. This sequence joins TRBV28 and TRBJ1-2; 9 nucleotides align to TRBD1. The germline V gene has CDR1 MDHEN and CDR2 SYDVKM. The CDR3 extends over 13 amino acids. J lost 5 bases, V lost 7 bases, and 5 bases had no gene match. CDR3 region: CASTRGTGYGYTF. The CDR3 coding sequence is TGTGCCAGCACCCGCGGGACAGGGTATGGCTACACCTTC.

The chain is built from TRBV18 and TRBJ2-4, with D uncertain. Germline V gene data show CDR1 as KGHSH and CDR2 as LQKENI. CDR3 length: 13 amino acids. V was trimmed by 0 bases and J by 7 bases, leaving 7 bases between them. This CDR3 is CASSPPGYNIQYF. The CDR3 DNA follows: TGTGCCAGCTCACCACCGGGGTACAACATTCAGTACTTC. The full variable domain, in which reference TRBV18 and TRBJ2-4 provide the parts outside the CDR3, is NAGVMQNPRHLVRRRGQEARLRCSPMKGHSHVYWYRQLPEEGLKFMVYLQKENIIDESGMPKERFSAEFPKEGPSILRIQQVVRGDSAAYFCASSPPGYNIQYFGAGTRLSVL.

The chain joins TRBV3-1 (or the pseudogene TRBV3-2) to TRBJ1-3, with D unresolved. There are 16 residues in the CDR3. The germline CDR1 and CDR2 sequences are LGHDT and YNNKEL (reference sequence). V was pared by 1 base and J by 9 bases, with 19 bases between. CDR3 protein: CASSQVVGASGGTIYF. The CDR3 DNA reads TGTGCCAGCAGCCAAGTTGTCGGTGCGTCAGGCGGCACCATATATTTT.

This chain connects TRBV4-3 to TRBJ2-7; 14 bases are shared with TRBD2. The CDR3 length is 15 residues. CDR1 LGHNA and CDR2 YSLEER come from the germline V gene. V shed 0 bases, J shed 7 bases, and the junction held 2 bases outside the gene matches. This CDR3 is CASSQEWTSGGEQYF. The DNA of the CDR3 is TGCGCCAGCAGCCAAGAATGGACTAGCGGGGGGGAGCAGTACTTC.

The genes are TRBV19 and TRBJ1-4, with D possibly being TRBD1 (6 bases). The CDR3 loop spans 15 amino acids. Germline assignment: CDR1 LNHDA and CDR2 SQIVND (reference sequence). V lost 5 bases and J 4 bases, leaving 14 bases between the germline ends. In DNA, the CDR3 is TGTGCCAGTAGTCCCGCAAGGACAGTTAATGAAAAACTGTTTTTT. Translation: CASSPARTVNEKLFF. Complete variable domain (other parts from reference TRBV19 and TRBJ1-4): DGGITQSPKYLFRKEGQNVTLSCEQNLNHDAMYWYRQDPGQGLRLIYYSQIVNDFQKGDIAEGYSVSREKKESFPLTVTSAQKNPTAFYLCASSPARTVNEKLFFGSGTQLSVL.

The chain carries TRBV7-9 and TRBJ1-1; unclear D gene. The germline CDR1 and CDR2 sequences are SEHNR and FQNEAQ (reference sequence). V gave up 5 bases and J gave up 5 bases, with 9 bases separating them. The CDR3 runs to 12 residues. The DNA of the CDR3 is TGTGCCAGCAGCCCACCTGGAACTGAAGCTTTCTTT. Translation gives CASSPPGTEAFF.

CDR3 nucleotide sequence: TGTGCCAGCAGCCAGGACAGCACAGATACGCAGTATTTT. It encodes CASSQDSTDTQYF. The chain carries TRBV16 and TRBJ2-3; D gene unclear. In germline, CDR1 is KGHSY, CDR2 FQNENV. The V and J ends lost 3 bases and 0 bases respectively, with 4 bases between them. The CDR3 runs to 13 residues.

Only a few counts were recorded for this clone. The V and J genes are TRBV7-9 and TRBJ1-1; TRBD1 agrees at 10 bases. V gave up 6 bases and J gave up 1 base; unmatched junction bases: 5. Germline assignment: CDR1 SEHNR and CDR2 FQNEAQ (reference sequence). The CDR3 runs to 15 residues. CDR3 nucleotides: TGTGCCAGCAGTCGGGACAGGGGACGGAACACTGAAGCTTTCTTT. Amino acids: CASSRDRGRNTEAFF.

V is TRBV28 and J is TRBJ2-1; TRBD2 matches 7 bases. The CDR3 is made up of 14 amino acids. V lost 6 bases, J lost 10 bases, and 12 bases stayed unmatched. Germline V gives CDR1 MDHEN, CDR2 SYDVKM. DNA for the CDR3: TGTGCCAGCAGCGCCGGGGGGTCTACAAGGGAGCAGTTCTTC. Translation gives CASSAGGSTREQFF.

This chain links TRBV18 with TRBJ2-1; D may be TRBD1 (6 bases). CDR1 and CDR2 (germline): KGHSH, LQKENI. Trimming took 3 bases from V and 7 from J, leaving 19 bases between them. CDR3 length: 16 amino acids. The CDR3 sequence: CASSPAGTKKVNEQFF. In nucleotides, the CDR3 is TGTGCCAGCTCACCGGCCGGGACAAAGAAGGTGAATGAGCAGTTCTTC.

This chain links TRBV18 with TRBJ1-1; D may be TRBD1 (5 bases). V was pared by 3 bases and J by 3 bases, with 20 bases between. CDR1 and CDR2 from the germline V gene are KGHSH and LQKENI. This CDR3 is 17 amino acids long. The chain's CDR3 is CASSPRQFSLIYTEAFF. The CDR3, as DNA: TGTGCCAGCTCACCGCGACAGTTTTCCCTGATCTACACTGAAGCTTTCTTT.

This chain joins TRBV5-6 and TRBJ2-5; TRBD1 matches 10 bases. CDR1 and CDR2 (germline): SGHDT, YYEEEE. V trimming: 4 bases; J trimming: 5 bases; junction bases outside the gene matches: 11. The CDR3 is 16 residues long. CDR3 sequence (DNA): TGTGCCAGCAGCCCCCTCCGGGACAGGGGTGGGGAGACCCAGTACTTC. Its translation: CASSPLRDRGGETQYF.

The rearrangement uses TRBV10-2 and TRBJ1-1; D ambiguous. This CDR3 has 14 amino acids. The germline V gene encodes CDR1 WSHSY and CDR2 SAAADI. Trimming pared 2 bases from V and 1 base from J, leaving 8 bases between. In nucleotides, the CDR3 is TGCGCCAGCAGTGAGGGCACTCGGAACACTGAAGCTTTCTTT. The encoded protein is CASSEGTRNTEAFF.

The V gene is TRBV10-3, the J gene TRBJ2-5, with TRBD2 matching over 8 bases. Germline V gene sequence: CDR1 ENHRY, CDR2 SYGVKD. The CDR3 extends over 14 amino acids. The trim removed 6 bases at V and 3 bases at J, leaving 6 bases unmatched. The CDR3 DNA sequence: TGTGCCATCAGCCCCACTAGCGGCGAAGAGACCCAGTACTTC. This translates into CAISPTSGEETQYF.

The chain combines TRBV5-1 with TRBJ1-2; maybe TRBD1 (6 bases). The CDR3 is made up of 13 amino acids. The V gene lost 0 bases and the J gene lost 4 bases, with 7 bases spanning the gap. Germline CDR1 and CDR2: SGHRS and YFSETQ. This chain's CDR3 is CASSLVQGYGYTF. CDR3 sequence (DNA): TGCGCCAGCAGCTTGGTACAGGGCTATGGCTACACCTTC.

This sequence joins TRBV15 and TRBJ1-1; TRBD1 might be the D (6 bases). Germline V gene lookup returns CDR1 LNHNV and CDR2 YYDKDF (reference sequence). V shed 5 bases and J shed 9 bases, with 13 bases lying between them. CDR3 length: 12 residues. The CDR3 bases are TGTGCCACCAGCGAATTTCAGGGGAAAGCTTTCTTT. Protein product: CATSEFQGKAFF. Drawing the rest from reference TRBV15 and TRBJ1-1, the complete variable domain is DAMVIQNPRYQVTQFGKPVTLSCSQTLNHNVMYWYQQKSSQAPKLLFHYYDKDFNNEADTPDNFQSRRPNTSFCFLDIRSPGLGDTAMYLCATSEFQGKAFFGQGTRLTVV.

This chain links TRBV19 with TRBJ1-1; the D is unclear. The V gene's germline CDR1 is LNHDA and CDR2 SQIVND (reference sequence). The CDR3 consists of 15 residues. Trimming left V 1 base short and J 1 base short, with 10 bases between. DNA of the CDR3: TGTGCCAGTAGTATAGCGGGAGGAGGGAACACTGAAGCTTTCTTT. Translating gives CASSIAGGGNTEAFF.